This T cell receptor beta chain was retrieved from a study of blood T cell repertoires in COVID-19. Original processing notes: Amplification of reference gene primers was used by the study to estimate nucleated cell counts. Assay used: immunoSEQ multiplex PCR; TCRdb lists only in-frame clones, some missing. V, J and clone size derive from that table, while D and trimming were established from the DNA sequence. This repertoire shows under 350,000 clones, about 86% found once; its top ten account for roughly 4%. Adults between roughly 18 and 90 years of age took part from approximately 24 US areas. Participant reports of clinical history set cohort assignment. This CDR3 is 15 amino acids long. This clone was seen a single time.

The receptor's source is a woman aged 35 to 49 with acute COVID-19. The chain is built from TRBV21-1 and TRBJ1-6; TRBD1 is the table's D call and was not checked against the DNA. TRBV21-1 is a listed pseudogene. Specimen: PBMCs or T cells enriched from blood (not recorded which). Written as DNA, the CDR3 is TGTGCCAGCAGCAACCGCAGGATTTATAATTCACCCCTCCACTTT. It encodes CASSNRRIYNSPLHF.